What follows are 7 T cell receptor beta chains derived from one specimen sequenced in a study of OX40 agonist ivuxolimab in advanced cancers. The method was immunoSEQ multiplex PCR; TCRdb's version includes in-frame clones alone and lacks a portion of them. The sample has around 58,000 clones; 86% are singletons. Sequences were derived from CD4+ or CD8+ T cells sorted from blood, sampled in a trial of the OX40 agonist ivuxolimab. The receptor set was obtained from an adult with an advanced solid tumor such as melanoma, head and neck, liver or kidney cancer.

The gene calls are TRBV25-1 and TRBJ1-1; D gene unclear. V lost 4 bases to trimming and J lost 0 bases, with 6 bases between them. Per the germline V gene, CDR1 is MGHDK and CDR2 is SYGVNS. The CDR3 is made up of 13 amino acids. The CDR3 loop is CASSGDLNTEAFF. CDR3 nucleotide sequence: TGTGCCAGCAGTGGAGACTTGAACACTGAAGCTTTCTTT.

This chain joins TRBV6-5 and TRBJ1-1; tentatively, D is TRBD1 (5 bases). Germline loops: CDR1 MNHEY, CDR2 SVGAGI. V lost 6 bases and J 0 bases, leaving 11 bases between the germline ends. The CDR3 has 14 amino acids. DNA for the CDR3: TGTGCCAGCAGGGTGGGGGGTTTGAACACTGAAGCTTTCTTT. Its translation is CASRVGGLNTEAFF.

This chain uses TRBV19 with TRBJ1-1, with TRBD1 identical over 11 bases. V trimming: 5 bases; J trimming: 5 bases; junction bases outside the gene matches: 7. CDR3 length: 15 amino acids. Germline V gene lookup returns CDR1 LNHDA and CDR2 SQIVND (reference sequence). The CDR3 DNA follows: TGTGCCAGTAGTGCAACCGGGACAGGGGGTACTGAAGCTTTCTTT. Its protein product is CASSATGTGGTEAFF.

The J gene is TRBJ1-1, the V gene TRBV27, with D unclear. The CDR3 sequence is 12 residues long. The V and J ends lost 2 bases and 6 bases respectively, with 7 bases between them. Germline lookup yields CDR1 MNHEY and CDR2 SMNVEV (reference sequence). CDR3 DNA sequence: TGTGCCAGCAGTTTAAGGCCCCCTGAAGCTTTCTTT. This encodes CASSLRPPEAFF.

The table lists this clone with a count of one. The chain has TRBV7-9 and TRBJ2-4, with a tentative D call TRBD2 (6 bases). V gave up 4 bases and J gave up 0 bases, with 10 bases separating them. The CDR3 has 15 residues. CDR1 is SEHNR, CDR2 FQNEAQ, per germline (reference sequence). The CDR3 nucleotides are TGTGCCAGCAGCTGGGGGGAGCTAGCCAAAAACATTCAGTACTTC. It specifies CASSWGELAKNIQYF. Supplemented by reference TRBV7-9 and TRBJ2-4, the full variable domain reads DTGVSQNPRHKITKRGQNVTFRCDPISEHNRLYWYRQTLGQGPEFLTYFQNEAQLEKSRLLSDRFSAERPKGSFSTLEIQRTEQGDSAMYLCASSWGELAKNIQYFGAGTRLSVL.

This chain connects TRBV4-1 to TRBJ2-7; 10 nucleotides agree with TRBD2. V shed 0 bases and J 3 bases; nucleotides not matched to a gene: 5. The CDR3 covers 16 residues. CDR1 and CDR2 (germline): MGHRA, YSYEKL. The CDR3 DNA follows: TGCGCCAGCAGCCAAGAAGCGGGGGGGACCTTCTACGAGCAGTACTTC. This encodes CASSQEAGGTFYEQYF.

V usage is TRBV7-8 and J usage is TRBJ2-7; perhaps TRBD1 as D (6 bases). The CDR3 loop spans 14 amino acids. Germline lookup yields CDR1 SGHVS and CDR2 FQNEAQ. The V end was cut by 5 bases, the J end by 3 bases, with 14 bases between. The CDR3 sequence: CASSLRGLLYEQYF. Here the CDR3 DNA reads TGTGCCAGCAGCCTCAGGGGCCTACTCTACGAGCAGTACTTC.